The clone carrying this T cell receptor beta chain was found a few times. The data derive from a study of control samples from healthy donors and cancer patients. Using immunoSEQ multiplex PCR, the repertoire was profiled, and TCRdb retains in-frame clones only, with some absent. The table has 150,000 to 200,000 clones, approximately 94% seen once; the top ten hold about 1.5%. Sequencing was done on a sample of blood. This sequence originates from a woman in her late teens or twenties in good health.

In DNA, the CDR3 is TGTGCCAGTACTCCGGAGAATCAGCCCCAGCATTTT. This translates into CASTPENQPQHF. The chain links TRBV19 to TRBJ1-5; no clear D. Germline V CDR1 and CDR2: LNHDA, SQIVND (reference sequence). V was cut by 7 bases and J by 4 bases, with 8 bases left in between. There are 12 residues in the CDR3.